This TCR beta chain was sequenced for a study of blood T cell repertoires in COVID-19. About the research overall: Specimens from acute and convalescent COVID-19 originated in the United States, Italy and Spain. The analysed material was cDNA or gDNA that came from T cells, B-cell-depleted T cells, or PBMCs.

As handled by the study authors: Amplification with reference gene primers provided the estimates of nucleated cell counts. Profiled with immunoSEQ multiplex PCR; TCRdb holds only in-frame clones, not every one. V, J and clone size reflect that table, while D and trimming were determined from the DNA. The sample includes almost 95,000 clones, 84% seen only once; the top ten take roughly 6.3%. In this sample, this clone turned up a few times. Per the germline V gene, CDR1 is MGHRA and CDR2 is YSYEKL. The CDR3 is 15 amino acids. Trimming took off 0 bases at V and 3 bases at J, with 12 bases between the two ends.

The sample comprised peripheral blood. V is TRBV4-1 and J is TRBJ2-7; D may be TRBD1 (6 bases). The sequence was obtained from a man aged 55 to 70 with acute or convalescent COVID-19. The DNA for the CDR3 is TGCGCCAGCAGCCAAGACGACAGGTTTAACTACGAGCAGTACTTC. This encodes CASSQDDRFNYEQYF.